Sequencing of this T cell receptor (beta chain) was carried out in a study of T cell responses to AZD1222 COVID-19 vaccine. Study-level results: The study found vaccine-associated CD4 TCRs spanning spike, dominant at 160-218 and 743-854. Donors were largely white British and mainly female; clonal diversity was possibly underestimated. Repertoires were sampled only after the peak T cell response. Nearly half of spike-specific TCRs reportedly go after variant regions that carry no mutations.

Profiling relied on immunoSEQ multiplex PCR, and the TCRdb table lists in-frame clones only, not all of them. The sample contains about 180,000 clones, 85% to 95% of which appear only once. With respect to this clone: Its specificity is not known.

The TCR was taken from an adult who received the MenACWY meningococcal vaccine as a control. The sequenced sample was peripheral blood, obtained 28 days after the second dose of the MenACWY control vaccine.

DNA for the CDR3: TGTGCCAGCAGCCAAGATACGGGGGGCATGGCCGAGCAGTACTTC. Amino acid sequence: CASSQDTGGMAEQYF. The V and J genes are TRBV4-2 and TRBJ2-7, with D possibly being TRBD2 (7 bases). The ends were cut back, 0 bases at V and 6 bases at J, with 15 bases in the middle. From germline, CDR1 is LGHNA and CDR2 YNFKEQ. The CDR3 is 15 amino acids.